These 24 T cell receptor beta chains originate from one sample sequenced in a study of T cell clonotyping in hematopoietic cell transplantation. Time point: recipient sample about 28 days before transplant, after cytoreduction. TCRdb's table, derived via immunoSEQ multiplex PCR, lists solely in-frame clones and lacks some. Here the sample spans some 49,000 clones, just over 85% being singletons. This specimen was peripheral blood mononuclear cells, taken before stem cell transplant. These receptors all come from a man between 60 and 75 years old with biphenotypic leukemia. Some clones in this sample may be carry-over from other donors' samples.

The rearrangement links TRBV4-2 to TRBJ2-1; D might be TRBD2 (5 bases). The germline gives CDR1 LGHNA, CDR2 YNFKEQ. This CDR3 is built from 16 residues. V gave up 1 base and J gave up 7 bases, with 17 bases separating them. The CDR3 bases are TGTGCCAGCAGCCAAGTGGAGGCAGAAACGGGAAATGAGCAGTTCTTC. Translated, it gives CASSQVEAETGNEQFF.

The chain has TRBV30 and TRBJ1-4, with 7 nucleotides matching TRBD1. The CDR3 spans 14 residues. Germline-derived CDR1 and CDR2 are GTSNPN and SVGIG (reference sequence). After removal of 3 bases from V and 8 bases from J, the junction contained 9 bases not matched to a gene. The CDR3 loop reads CAWSYGTAEEKLFF. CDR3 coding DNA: TGTGCCTGGAGCTATGGGACAGCTGAGGAAAAACTGTTTTTT.

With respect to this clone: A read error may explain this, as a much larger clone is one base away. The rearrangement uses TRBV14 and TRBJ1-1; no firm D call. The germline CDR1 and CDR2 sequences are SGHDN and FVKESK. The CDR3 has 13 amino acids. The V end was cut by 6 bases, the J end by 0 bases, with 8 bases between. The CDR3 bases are TGTGCCAGCAGTTCAGAGTTGAACACTGAAGCTTTCTTT. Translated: CASSSELNTEAFF.

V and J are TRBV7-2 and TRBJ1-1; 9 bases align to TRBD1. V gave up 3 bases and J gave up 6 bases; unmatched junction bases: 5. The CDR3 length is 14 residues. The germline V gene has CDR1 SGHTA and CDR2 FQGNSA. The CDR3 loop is CASSFDGTGPEAFF. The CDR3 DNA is TGTGCCAGCAGCTTCGACGGGACAGGGCCTGAAGCTTTCTTT.

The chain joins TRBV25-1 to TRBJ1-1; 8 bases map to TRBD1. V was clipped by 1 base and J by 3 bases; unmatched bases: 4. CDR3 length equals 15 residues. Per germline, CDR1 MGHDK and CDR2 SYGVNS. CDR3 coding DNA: TGTGCCAGCAGTGAATTCGGGACAGGCGACACTGAAGCTTTCTTT. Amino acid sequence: CASSEFGTGDTEAFF.

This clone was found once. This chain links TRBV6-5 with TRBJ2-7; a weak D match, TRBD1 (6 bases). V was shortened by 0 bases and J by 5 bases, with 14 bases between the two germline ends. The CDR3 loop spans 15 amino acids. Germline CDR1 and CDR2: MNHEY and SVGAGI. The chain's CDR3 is CASSYSPTGTDEQYF. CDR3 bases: TGTGCCAGCAGTTACTCCCCGACAGGTACAGACGAGCAGTACTTC.

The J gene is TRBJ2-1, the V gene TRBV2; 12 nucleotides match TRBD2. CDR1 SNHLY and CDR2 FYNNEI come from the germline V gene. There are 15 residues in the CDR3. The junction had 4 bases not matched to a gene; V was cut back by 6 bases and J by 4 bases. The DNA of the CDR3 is TGTGCCAGCAGACAACTAGCGGGAGGATACAATGAGCAGTTCTTC. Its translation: CASRQLAGGYNEQFF. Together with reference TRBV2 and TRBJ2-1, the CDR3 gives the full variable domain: EPEVTQTPSHQVTQMGQEVILRCVPISNHLYFYWYRQILGQKVEFLVSFYNNEISEKSEIFDDQFSVERPDGSNFTLKIRSTKLEDSAMYFCASRQLAGGYNEQFFGPGTRLTVL.

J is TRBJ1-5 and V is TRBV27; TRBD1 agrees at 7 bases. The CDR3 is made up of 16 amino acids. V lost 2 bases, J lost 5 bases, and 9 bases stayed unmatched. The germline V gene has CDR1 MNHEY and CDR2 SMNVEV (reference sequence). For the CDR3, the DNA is TGTGCCAGCAGTTTAAGGCAGGGGGAACCTTATCAGCCCCAGCATTTT. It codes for CASSLRQGEPYQPQHF.

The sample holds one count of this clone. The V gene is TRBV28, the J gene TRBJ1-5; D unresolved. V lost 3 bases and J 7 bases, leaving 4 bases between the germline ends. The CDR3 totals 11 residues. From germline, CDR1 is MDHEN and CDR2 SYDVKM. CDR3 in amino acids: CASSFSQPQHF. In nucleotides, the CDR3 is TGTGCCAGCAGTTTTTCCCAGCCCCAGCATTTT.

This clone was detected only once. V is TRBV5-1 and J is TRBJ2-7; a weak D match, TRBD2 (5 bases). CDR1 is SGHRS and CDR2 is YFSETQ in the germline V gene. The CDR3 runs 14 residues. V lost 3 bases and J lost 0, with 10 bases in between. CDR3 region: CASSWSGSSYEQYF. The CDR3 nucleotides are TGCGCCAGCAGCTGGAGCGGCAGCTCCTACGAGCAGTACTTC. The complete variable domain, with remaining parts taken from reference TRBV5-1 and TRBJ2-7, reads KAGVTQTPRYLIKTRGQQVTLSCSPISGHRSVSWYQQTPGQGLQFLFEYFSETQRNKGNFPGRFSGRQFSNSRSEMNVSTLELGDSALYLCASSWSGSSYEQYFGPGTRLTVT.

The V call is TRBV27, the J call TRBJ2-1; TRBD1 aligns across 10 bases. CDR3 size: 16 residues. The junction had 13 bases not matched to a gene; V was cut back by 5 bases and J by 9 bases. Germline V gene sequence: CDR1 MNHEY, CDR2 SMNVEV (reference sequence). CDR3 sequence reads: CASSATPGTGVFEQFF. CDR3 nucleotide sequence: TGTGCCAGCAGTGCGACACCCGGGACAGGGGTTTTTGAGCAGTTCTTC.

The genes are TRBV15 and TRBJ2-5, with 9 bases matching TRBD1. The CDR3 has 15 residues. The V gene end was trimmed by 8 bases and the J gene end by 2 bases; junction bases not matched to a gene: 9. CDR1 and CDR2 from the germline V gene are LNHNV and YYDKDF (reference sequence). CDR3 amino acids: CATSAPGQGQETQYF. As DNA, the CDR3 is TGTGCCACCTCAGCTCCAGGACAGGGGCAAGAGACCCAGTACTTC.

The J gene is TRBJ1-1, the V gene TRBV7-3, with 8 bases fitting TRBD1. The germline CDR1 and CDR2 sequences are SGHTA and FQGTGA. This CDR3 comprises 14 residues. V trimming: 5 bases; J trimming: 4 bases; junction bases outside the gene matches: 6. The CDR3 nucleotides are TGTGCCAGCAGCCGGACAGGGCCGGGCACTGAAGCTTTCTTT. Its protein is CASSRTGPGTEAFF.

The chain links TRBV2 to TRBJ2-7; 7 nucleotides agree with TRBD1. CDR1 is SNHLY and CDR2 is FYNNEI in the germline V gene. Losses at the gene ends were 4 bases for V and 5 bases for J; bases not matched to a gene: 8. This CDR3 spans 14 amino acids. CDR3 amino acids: CASSVLRGRDEQYF. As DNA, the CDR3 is TGTGCCAGCAGTGTATTGAGGGGGCGGGACGAGCAGTACTTC.

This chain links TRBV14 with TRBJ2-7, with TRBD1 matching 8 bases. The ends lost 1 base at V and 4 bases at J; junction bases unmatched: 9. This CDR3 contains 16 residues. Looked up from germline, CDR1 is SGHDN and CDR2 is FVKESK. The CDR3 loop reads CASSQGPSGGWYEQYF. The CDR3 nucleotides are TGTGCCAGCAGCCAAGGCCCTTCAGGGGGCTGGTACGAGCAGTACTTC.

CDR3 nucleotides: TGTGCCAGCAGCACGGGGGGGGCGCGCGGCTACACCTTC. Protein: CASSTGGARGYTF. The chain joins TRBV28 to TRBJ1-2, with D tentatively TRBD1 (6 bases). The V gene lost 6 bases and the J gene lost 8 bases, with 16 bases spanning the gap. The CDR3 runs 13 residues. From germline, CDR1 is MDHEN and CDR2 SYDVKM.

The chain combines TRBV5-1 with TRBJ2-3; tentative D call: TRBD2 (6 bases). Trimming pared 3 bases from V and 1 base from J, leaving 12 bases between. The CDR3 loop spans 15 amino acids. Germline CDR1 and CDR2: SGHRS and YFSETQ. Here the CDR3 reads CASSSLAPGTDTQYF. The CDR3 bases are TGCGCCAGCAGCTCGCTAGCGCCTGGCACAGATACGCAGTATTTT.

The CDR3 protein is CASTLGTEQETQYF. The CDR3 nucleotides read TGTGCCAGCACGTTAGGGACAGAGCAAGAGACCCAGTACTTC. V is TRBV2 and J is TRBJ2-5; TRBD1 matches 7 bases. This CDR3 is 14 amino acids long. V lost 7 bases and J lost 2; bases outside the gene matches: 7. From germline, CDR1 is SNHLY and CDR2 FYNNEI.

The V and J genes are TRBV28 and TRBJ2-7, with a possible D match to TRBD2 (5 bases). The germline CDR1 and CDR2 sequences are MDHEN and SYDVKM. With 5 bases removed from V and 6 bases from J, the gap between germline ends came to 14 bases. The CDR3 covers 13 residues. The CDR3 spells CASSQTIVGEQYF. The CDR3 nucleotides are TGTGCCAGCAGTCAGACTATAGTCGGCGAGCAGTACTTC.

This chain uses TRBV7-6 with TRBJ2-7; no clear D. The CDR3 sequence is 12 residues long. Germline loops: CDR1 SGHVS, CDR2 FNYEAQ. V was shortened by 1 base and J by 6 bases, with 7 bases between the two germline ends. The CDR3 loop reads CASSLEGPEQYF. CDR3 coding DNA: TGTGCCAGCAGCTTAGAGGGTCCCGAGCAGTACTTC.

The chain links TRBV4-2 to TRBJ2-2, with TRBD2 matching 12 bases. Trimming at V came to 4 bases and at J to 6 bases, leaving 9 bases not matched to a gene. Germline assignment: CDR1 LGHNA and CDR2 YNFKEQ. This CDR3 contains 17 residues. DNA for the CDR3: TGTGCCAGCAGCCTACCGACTAGCGGGAGTGAGCCCGGGGAGCTGTTTTTT. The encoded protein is CASSLPTSGSEPGELFF.

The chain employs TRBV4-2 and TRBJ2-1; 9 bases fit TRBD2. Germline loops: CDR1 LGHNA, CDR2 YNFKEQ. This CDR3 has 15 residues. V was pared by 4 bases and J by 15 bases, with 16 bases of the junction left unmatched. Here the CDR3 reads CASSLGSWREGPGFF. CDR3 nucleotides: TGTGCCAGCAGCCTGGGCTCGTGGCGGGAGGGTCCCGGGTTCTTC.

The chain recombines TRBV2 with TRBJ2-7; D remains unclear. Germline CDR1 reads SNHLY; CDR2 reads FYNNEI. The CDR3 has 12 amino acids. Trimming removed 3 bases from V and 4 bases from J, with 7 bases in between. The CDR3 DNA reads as TGTGCCAGCAGTGATGACCAATACGAGCAGTACTTC. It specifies CASSDDQYEQYF.

The CDR3: CASDRYGSGEQFF. As DNA, the CDR3 is TGCGCCAGCGACCGATATGGAAGCGGTGAGCAGTTCTTC. J is TRBJ2-1 and V is TRBV5-1; D possibly corresponds to TRBD2 (5 bases). The V and J ends lost 7 bases and 9 bases respectively, with 17 bases between them. Germline V CDR1 and CDR2: SGHRS, YFSETQ. There are 13 residues in the CDR3.